Listed below are T cell receptor beta chains from one sample, sequenced in a study of PD-1 blockade in classical Hodgkin lymphoma. Repertoires were generated with immunoSEQ multiplex PCR, while TCRdb's copy carries only in-frame clones and drops some. Seen here are about 3,000 clones, over 70% observed once, and the top ten hold roughly 15%. What was sequenced was CD8+ T cells from blood. The receptors here all came from a human donor with classical Hodgkin lymphoma. Each CDR3 is given with its conserved first and last residue. Fields, in order: J gene, D gene, clone size, V gene, CDR3 protein, CDR3 DNA. The D gene is left open where the match is weak. A row's size may be missing; if present it is once, few, many or a size class.

>TRBJ1-1|-|-|TRBV6-6
CASSYGGADSEAFF
TGTGCCAGCAGTTACGGAGGGGCTGATAGTGAAGCTTTCTTT
>TRBJ2-5|-|-|TRBV28
CASRYRETQYF
TGTGCCAGCAGATATCGGGAGACCCAGTACTTC
>TRBJ2-3|TRBD1|-|TRBV29-1
CSVGQGTDTQYF
TGCAGCGTGGGACAGGGGACAGATACGCAGTATTTT
>TRBJ2-3|-|-|TRBV4-3
CASSQDILDTQYF
TGCGCCAGCAGCCAAGATATTTTAGATACGCAGTATTTT
>TRBJ2-1|-|once|TRBV9
CASSVSDGQYFF
TGTGCCAGCAGCGTATCTGACGGACAATACTTCTTC
>TRBJ2-3|-|-|TRBV7-9
CASSWATSTDTQYF
TGTGCCAGCAGCTGGGCAACTAGCACAGATACGCAGTATTTT
>TRBJ1-1|TRBD1|-|TRBV4-3
CASSTTGYTEAFF
TGCGCCAGCAGCACGACAGGGTACACTGAAGCTTTCTTT
>TRBJ2-7|TRBD2|-|TRBV6-5
CASRLGLAGGPEQYF
TGTGCCAGCAGGTTGGGACTAGCGGGAGGGCCCGAGCAGTACTTC
>TRBJ2-7|-|-|TRBV7-4
CASSPLGVYEQYF
TGTGCCAGCAGTCCTTTGGGGGTCTACGAGCAGTACTTC
>TRBJ2-1|-|-|TRBV2
CAGGVAGFNEQFF
TGTGCCGGCGGGGTTGCGGGGTTCAATGAGCAGTTCTTC
>TRBJ2-3|TRBD2|-|TRBV10-1
CASSGTSGSTDTQYF
TGCGCCAGCAGTGGGACTAGCGGAAGCACAGATACGCAGTATTTT
>TRBJ2-5|-|-|TRBV13
CASSLEGRQETQYF
TGTGCCAGCAGCTTAGAGGGCAGACAAGAGACCCAGTACTTC
>TRBJ1-4|-|-|TRBV7-9
CASSLVGGSEKLFF
TGTGCCAGCAGCTTAGTCGGGGGCAGCGAAAAACTGTTTTTT
>TRBJ2-1|TRBD1|-|TRBV11-3
CASSSRTGGAGNEQFF
TGTGCCAGCAGCTCTAGGACAGGGGGCGCAGGTAATGAGCAGTTCTTC
>TRBJ2-6|-|-|TRBV6-5
CASSYSGANVLTF
TGTGCCAGCAGTTACTCTGGGGCCAACGTCCTGACTTTC
>TRBJ2-5|-|-|TRBV5-1
CASSSGSEQYF
TGCGCCAGCAGCTCAGGATCAGAGCAGTACTTC
>TRBJ1-2|TRBD1|-|TRBV5-1
CASSWDRELFGGYTF
TGTGCCAGCAGCTGGGACAGGGAGTTATTTGGAGGCTACACCTTC
>TRBJ1-2|-|-|TRBV27
CASSFNRLNYGYTF
TGTGCCAGCAGTTTTAACAGGCTGAACTATGGCTACACCTTC
>TRBJ2-7|TRBD2|-|TRBV28
CASSTIKTSGRAKDEQYF
TGTGCCAGCAGTACCATAAAGACTAGCGGGAGGGCCAAGGACGAGCAGTACTTC
>TRBJ2-5|TRBD2|once|TRBV27
CASSQFLAGVGQETQYF
TGTGCCAGCAGTCAGTTCCTAGCGGGAGTGGGGCAAGAGACCCAGTACTTC
>TRBJ2-1|-|-|TRBV10-1
CASSESGTDNEQFF
TGCGCCAGCAGTGAGTCGGGGACGGACAATGAGCAGTTCTTC
>TRBJ2-1|-|-|TRBV7-2
CASSFESSSYNEQFF
TGTGCCAGCAGCTTTGAATCTAGCTCCTACAATGAGCAGTTCTTC
>TRBJ2-2|TRBD2|-|TRBV27
CASSFQREVSNTGELFF
TGTGCCAGCAGTTTCCAGCGGGAGGTATCTAACACCGGGGAGCTGTTTTTT
>TRBJ1-2|-|-|TRBV7-9
CASSLVSGGGYTF
TGTGCCAGCAGCTTAGTGTCGGGGGGCGGCTACACCTTC
>TRBJ2-1|-|-|TRBV28
CASSFGDSYNEQFF
TGTGCCAGCAGTTTTGGGGATTCCTACAATGAGCAGTTCTTC
>TRBJ2-2|TRBD2|-|TRBV9
CASSGRLAGRNTGELFF
TGTGCCAGCAGCGGCCGGCTAGCGGGGAGGAACACCGGGGAGCTGTTTTTT
>TRBJ2-1|TRBD2|-|TRBV7-3
CASSPRTSGSFNEQFF
TGTGCCAGCAGCCCTAGGACTAGCGGGAGTTTCAATGAGCAGTTCTTC
>TRBJ2-5|-|large|TRBV2
CASSEWGETQYF
TGTGCCAGCAGTGAATGGGGGGAGACCCAGTACTTC
>TRBJ1-2|TRBD1|-|TRBV7-9
CASSYQKQGGLGYGYTF
TGTGCCAGCAGCTATCAAAAACAGGGGGGGCTTGGGTATGGCTACACCTTC
>TRBJ2-5|-|-|TRBV7-2
CASSLGDGETQYF
TGTGCCAGCAGCTTAGGGGACGGAGAGACCCAGTACTTC
>TRBJ2-3|-|few|TRBV7-8
CASSGDIPSTDTQYF
TGTGCCAGCAGCGGGGACATTCCTAGCACAGATACGCAGTATTTT
>TRBJ1-4|-|-|TRBV19
CASRRGTRGSNEKLFF
TGTGCCAGTAGACGGGGAACCAGGGGATCCAATGAAAAACTGTTTTTT
>TRBJ1-1|-|-|TRBV27
CASSLARHTEAFF
TGTGCCAGCAGTTTAGCCCGTCACACTGAAGCTTTCTTT
>TRBJ2-3|TRBD1|few|TRBV7-9
CASSLVGQGDTDTQYF
TGTGCCAGCAGCTTAGTAGGACAGGGAGACACAGATACGCAGTATTTT
>TRBJ2-1|-|-|TRBV14
CASSPFTGTRNEQFF
TGTGCCAGCAGCCCTTTTACCGGGACACGAAATGAGCAGTTCTTC
>TRBJ1-2|-|-|TRBV28
CASSFRPGAHYYGYTF
TGTGCCAGCAGTTTCCGCCCCGGGGCTCACTACTATGGCTACACCTTC
>TRBJ2-1|TRBD1|few|TRBV5-4
CASSYRGDRAYNEQFF
TGTGCCAGCAGCTACCGAGGGGACAGAGCCTACAATGAGCAGTTCTTC
>TRBJ1-5|-|-|TRBV27
CASSLFFGDSNQPQHF
TGTGCCAGCAGTTTATTCTTCGGGGATAGCAATCAGCCCCAGCATTTT
>TRBJ1-1|-|few|TRBV10-1
CASSESSGLGTEAFF
TGCGCCAGCAGTGAGTCTTCAGGGTTGGGCACTGAAGCTTTCTTT
>TRBJ2-7|-|-|TRBV28
CASSRDTRSDEQYF
TGTGCCAGCAGTCGGGACACTAGATCGGACGAGCAGTACTTC
>TRBJ1-1|TRBD1|-|TRBV4-2
CASSDGQGDMNTEAFF
TGTGCCAGCAGCGACGGACAGGGGGACATGAACACTGAAGCTTTCTTT
>TRBJ2-1|TRBD1|-|TRBV19
CASSITGQGHNEQFF
TGTGCCAGTAGTATTACCGGACAGGGGCACAATGAGCAGTTCTTC
>TRBJ2-3|TRBD1|-|TRBV28
CASRNTGQVLTDTQYF
TGTGCCAGCAGAAATACGGGACAGGTCCTCACAGATACGCAGTATTTT